Following are 28 T cell receptor beta chains from one sample sequenced in a study of shared clonotypes between healthy human individuals. Naive-designated CD8 cells lacked CD45RO, were positively enriched for CCR7, and omitted terminally differentiated effector memory CD45RA+ cells. The repertoire was sequenced with immunoSEQ multiplex PCR; TCRdb's copy has only in-frame clones and lacks some. The repertoire holds 2 million to 2.5 million clones, with 90% to 95% as singletons. Sample: naive CD8+ T cells from PBMCs. These receptors were collected from a young man in good health. Some clones in this sample may be carry-over from other donors' samples.

V and J are TRBV21-1 and TRBJ2-2; TRBD1 is taken as the D call from the table, unchecked against the DNA. TRBV21-1 is recorded as a pseudogene. This CDR3 region has 15 residues. The CDR3 region has the DNA TGTGCCAGCAGCAAAAGGAACAGCTACACCGGGGAGCTGTTTTTT. Translation: CASSKRNSYTGELFF.

To note about this clone: This sample includes further DNA sequences coding for the same CDR3. V is TRBV6-1 and J is TRBJ2-7; D remains ambiguous. Germline loops: CDR1 MNHNS, CDR2 SASEGT. The CDR3 covers 11 residues. V shed 3 bases and J shed 4 bases, with 4 bases lying between them. The CDR3 DNA follows: TGTGCCAGCAGTGAGGGTTACGAGCAGTACTTC. Protein product: CASSEGYEQYF.

The chain is built from TRBV5-6 and TRBJ2-5; 8 bases map to TRBD1. The CDR3 is made up of 16 amino acids. Germline loops: CDR1 SGHDT, CDR2 YYEEEE. J was trimmed by 3 bases and V by 4 bases; bases with no gene match: 11. The CDR3 protein is CASSGGQGQTKETQYF. The CDR3 DNA reads TGTGCCAGCAGCGGCGGACAGGGTCAAACTAAAGAGACCCAGTACTTC. Full variable domain (missing parts from reference TRBV5-6 and TRBJ2-5): DAGVTQSPTHLIKTRGQQVTLRCSPKSGHDTVSWYQQALGQGPQFIFQYYEEEERQRGNFPDRFSGHQFPNYSSELNVNALLLGDSALYLCASSGGQGQTKETQYFGPGTRLLVL.

The J gene is TRBJ1-3, the V gene TRBV5-1, with 10 bases lining up with TRBD1. The CDR3 consists of 17 residues. With V trimmed by 4 bases and J by 0 bases, 7 bases remained unmatched. Germline CDR1 is SGHRS and CDR2 is YFSETQ. The CDR3 is CASSGPGTGASGNTIYF. For the CDR3, the DNA is TGCGCCAGCAGCGGTCCCGGGACAGGGGCCTCTGGAAACACCATATATTTT.

This clone was counted a single time. This sequence joins TRBV27 and TRBJ1-2; the match to TRBD1 covers 7 bases. The CDR3 spans 15 residues. Trimming took 0 bases from V and 4 from J; bases not matched to a gene: 5. Germline CDR1 MNHEY, CDR2 SMNVEV (reference sequence). CDR3 sequence reads: CASSLSATGVYGYTF. CDR3 DNA: TGTGCCAGCAGTTTATCGGCCACAGGGGTCTATGGCTACACCTTC.

The rearrangement joins TRBV28 to TRBJ1-5; 7 bases map to TRBD1. The junction had 9 bases not matched to a gene; V was cut back by 6 bases and J by 4 bases. The CDR3 runs to 15 residues. CDR1 is MDHEN and CDR2 is SYDVKM in the germline V gene. The CDR3 here is CASSLSPGQNQPQHF. CDR3 bases: TGTGCCAGCAGCCTATCCCCGGGACAGAATCAGCCCCAGCATTTT.

A few counts support this clone. CDR3 nucleotides: TGTGCCAGCAGGACAGGGAAGGGCGAGGGGGCTTTCTTT. This encodes CASRTGKGEGAFF. J is TRBJ1-1 and V is TRBV7-9, with 7 bases that match TRBD1. Looked up from germline, CDR1 is SEHNR and CDR2 is FQNEAQ (reference sequence). Germline trimming cut 6 bases from V and 11 bases from J; bases unmatched to any gene: 12. The CDR3 runs to 13 residues. Combining the CDR3 with reference TRBV7-9 and TRBJ1-1 gives the whole variable domain DTGVSQNPRHKITKRGQNVTFRCDPISEHNRLYWYRQTLGQGPEFLTYFQNEAQLEKSRLLSDRFSAERPKGSFSTLEIQRTEQGDSAMYLCASRTGKGEGAFFGQGTRLTVV.

V and J are TRBV19 and TRBJ2-7; D not certain. The CDR3 extends over 14 amino acids. V lost 7 bases and J 2 bases, leaving 15 bases between the germline ends. Germline assignment: CDR1 LNHDA and CDR2 SQIVND (reference sequence). CDR3 sequence reads: CASTPPQSPYEQYF. For the CDR3, the DNA is TGTGCCAGTACCCCCCCTCAAAGCCCCTACGAGCAGTACTTC.

This chain connects TRBV6-1 to TRBJ1-6; TRBD1 agrees at 9 bases. CDR1 and CDR2 (germline): MNHNS, SASEGT. The CDR3 runs 15 residues. V dropped 6 bases and J dropped 9; count of bases not matched to a gene: 9. In nucleotides, the CDR3 is TGTGCCAGCAGAGAGACAGGGGGTTTGATTTCACCCCTCCACTTT. Translation gives CASRETGGLISPLHF.

The V call is TRBV28, the J call TRBJ2-7; D is ambiguous. With 3 bases removed from V and 4 bases from J, the gap between germline ends came to 16 bases. The V gene's germline CDR1 is MDHEN and CDR2 SYDVKM. This CDR3 is 15 amino acids long. The CDR3 protein is CASSFGWQAPYEQYF. The CDR3 DNA reads as TGTGCCAGCAGTTTTGGTTGGCAGGCCCCATACGAGCAGTACTTC.

The chain joins TRBV7-9 to TRBJ2-1; D remains unclear. The CDR3 loop spans 12 amino acids. The V end lost 6 bases, the J end lost 5 bases, and 8 bases lay between the germline ends. The germline CDR1 and CDR2 sequences are SEHNR and FQNEAQ (reference sequence). The CDR3 nucleotides read TGTGCCAGCAGTGACGGTCACAATGAGCAGTTCTTC. As protein: CASSDGHNEQFF.

This chain links TRBV28 with TRBJ2-2, with 10 bases identical to TRBD2. The CDR3 runs to 15 residues. The ends lost 3 bases at V and 8 bases at J; junction bases unmatched: 6. Per the germline V gene, CDR1 is MDHEN and CDR2 is SYDVKM. The CDR3 sequence is CASSFFLAGAGELFF. CDR3 DNA sequence: TGTGCCAGCAGTTTTTTCCTAGCGGGAGCTGGGGAGCTGTTTTTT.

The V call is TRBV7-8, the J call TRBJ1-4; no firm D call. V was clipped by 5 bases and J by 6 bases, with 16 bases between them. Germline CDR1 and CDR2: SGHVS and FQNEAQ. CDR3 size: 15 residues. CDR3 bases: TGTGCCAGCAGCCCACGGGCCGGGAGGGATGAAAAACTGTTTTTT. It is translated as CASSPRAGRDEKLFF.

Written as DNA, the CDR3 is TGTGCCAGCGGAGCCTCCTTTCGAGCCATAATGGAAGGCTACACCTTC. Translating gives CASGASFRAIMEGYTF. The chain carries TRBV19 and TRBJ1-2; D unresolved. The CDR3 runs to 16 residues. V lost 9 bases and J lost 8, with 28 bases in between. Germline CDR1 is LNHDA and CDR2 is SQIVND (reference sequence).

The chain has TRBV7-6 and TRBJ1-5; the D gene is possibly TRBD1 (5 bases). With 5 bases removed from V and 3 bases from J, the gap between germline ends came to 14 bases. Germline V gene sequence: CDR1 SGHVS, CDR2 FNYEAQ. This CDR3 region has 15 residues. The CDR3 sequence: CASSIYQGPNQPQHF. DNA for the CDR3: TGTGCCAGCAGCATCTACCAGGGCCCCAATCAGCCCCAGCATTTT.

V and J are TRBV4-3 and TRBJ2-1; D possibly uses TRBD1 or TRBD2 (6 bases each). Trimming left V 0 bases short and J 0 bases short, with 21 bases between. The CDR3 is 20 amino acids. Germline-derived CDR1 and CDR2 are LGHNA and YSLEER. The CDR3 is CASSQDWDPAGGGSYNEQFF. CDR3 bases: TGCGCCAGCAGCCAAGATTGGGACCCGGCCGGAGGGGGCTCCTACAATGAGCAGTTCTTC.

Worth noting for this clone: It may be a read error: a sequence one base away is much more abundant. This chain uses TRBV6-5 with TRBJ2-7; D is ambiguous. The CDR3 has 11 amino acids. In germline, CDR1 is MNHEY, CDR2 SVGAGI. V was clipped by 5 bases and J by 2 bases, with 4 bases between them. Written as DNA, the CDR3 is TGTGCCAGCAGTAACACCTACGAGCAGTACTTC. It specifies CASSNTYEQYF.

The J gene is TRBJ1-2, the V gene TRBV19; D might be TRBD1 (6 bases). The CDR3 extends over 13 amino acids. V shed 6 bases and J shed 3 bases, with 11 bases lying between them. Germline V CDR1 and CDR2: LNHDA, SQIVND (reference sequence). CDR3 sequence reads: CASRVRGDYGYTF. The CDR3 DNA follows: TGTGCCAGTAGAGTCAGGGGCGACTATGGCTACACCTTC.

V usage is TRBV27 and J usage is TRBJ2-7, with 8 bases matching TRBD1. Looked up from germline, CDR1 is MNHEY and CDR2 is SMNVEV (reference sequence). The CDR3 is made up of 16 amino acids. V lost 2 bases and J lost 5; bases outside the gene matches: 11. In DNA, the CDR3 is TGTGCCAGCAGTTTACGGCCAGGGGGCGCGCATAACGAGCAGTACTTC. Its translation is CASSLRPGGAHNEQYF.

The chain couples TRBV7-9 to TRBJ1-4; D remains unclear. Per the germline V gene, CDR1 is SEHNR and CDR2 is FQNEAQ (reference sequence). The CDR3 spans 14 residues. Trimming stripped 4 bases from V and 10 bases from J, with 16 bases between. The CDR3 is CASSSARPDGKLFF. CDR3 in DNA: TGTGCCAGCAGCTCCGCCAGACCAGACGGAAAACTGTTTTTT. Supplemented by reference TRBV7-9 and TRBJ1-4, the full variable domain reads DTGVSQNPRHKITKRGQNVTFRCDPISEHNRLYWYRQTLGQGPEFLTYFQNEAQLEKSRLLSDRFSAERPKGSFSTLEIQRTEQGDSAMYLCASSSARPDGKLFFGSGTQLSVL.

As concerns this clone: This specimen includes other DNA sequences encoding the same CDR3. The CDR3 nucleotides read TGTGCCACCAGCTCCAGGGGAGGCACTGAAGCTTTCTTT. Its translation: CATSSRGGTEAFF. The chain recombines TRBV15 with TRBJ1-1, with D tentatively TRBD1 (6 bases). The germline V and J ends were trimmed by 5 bases and 4 bases, with 11 bases remaining between them. The CDR3 runs to 13 residues. The germline V gene encodes CDR1 LNHNV and CDR2 YYDKDF (reference sequence).

DNA for the CDR3: TGTGCCAGCAGCTTAGTGGGGCTATCAGGGTTCTCTGGGGCCAACGTCCTGACTTTC. Its protein is CASSLVGLSGFSGANVLTF. The genes are TRBV7-9 and TRBJ2-6, with D perhaps matching TRBD1 (5 bases). V shed 1 base and J shed 0 bases, with 16 bases lying between them. Germline V lookup: CDR1 SEHNR, CDR2 FQNEAQ (reference sequence). CDR3 length equals 19 residues.

The chain has TRBV19 and TRBJ1-1; unclear D gene. V gave up 1 base and J gave up 10 bases, with 10 bases separating them. This CDR3 has 12 amino acids. CDR1 is LNHDA, CDR2 SQIVND, per germline (reference sequence). Written as DNA, the CDR3 is TGTGCCAGTAGTATAGGGGCCTTCGGAGCTTTCTTT. It yields the protein CASSIGAFGAFF.

The V gene is TRBV19, the J gene TRBJ2-1; 12 bases align to TRBD2. Trimming at V came to 1 base and at J to 7 bases, leaving 11 bases not matched to a gene. In germline, CDR1 is LNHDA, CDR2 SQIVND (reference sequence). The CDR3 loop spans 18 amino acids. The CDR3 region has the DNA TGTGCCAGTAGTATAGCTTTTAAGTCTAGCGGGAGGGCAAATGAGCAGTTCTTC. The encoded protein is CASSIAFKSSGRANEQFF.

This rearrangement joins TRBV7-9 to TRBJ2-2, with D perhaps matching TRBD2 (5 bases). Germline-derived CDR1 and CDR2 are SEHNR and FQNEAQ (reference sequence). The CDR3 spans 13 residues. Trimming removed 5 bases from V and 5 bases from J, with 9 bases in between. For the CDR3, the DNA is TGTGCCAGCAGCGGCCTAGCTACCGGGGAGCTGTTTTTT. Protein: CASSGLATGELFF.

As DNA, the CDR3 is TGTGCCAGCAGCTTTGACAGGGCCTCTGGGGCCAACGTCCTGACTTTC. Its translation: CASSFDRASGANVLTF. The V and J genes are TRBV7-9 and TRBJ2-6; 7 bases fit TRBD1. With 3 bases clipped from V and 0 bases from J, the junction kept 2 bases outside the gene matches. The germline V gene has CDR1 SEHNR and CDR2 FQNEAQ (reference sequence). The CDR3 sequence is 16 residues long.

V and J are TRBV15 and TRBJ2-7; TRBD2 agrees at 9 bases. Germline V gene lookup returns CDR1 LNHNV and CDR2 YYDKDF (reference sequence). The trim removed 1 base at V and 4 bases at J, leaving 5 bases unmatched. CDR3 length: 15 amino acids. CDR3 loop: CATSRAPSGIYEQYF. Here the CDR3 DNA reads TGTGCCACCAGCAGAGCTCCTAGCGGGATATACGAGCAGTACTTC.

V gene TRBV27 combines with J gene TRBJ1-2; D is possibly TRBD1 (6 bases). The CDR3 runs 13 residues. The V gene's germline CDR1 is MNHEY and CDR2 SMNVEV (reference sequence). Trimming removed 5 bases at V and 4 bases at J, with 11 bases between. The CDR3 region has the DNA TGTGCCAGCAGTGAGACAGGATTCTATGGCTACACCTTC. This codes for CASSETGFYGYTF.